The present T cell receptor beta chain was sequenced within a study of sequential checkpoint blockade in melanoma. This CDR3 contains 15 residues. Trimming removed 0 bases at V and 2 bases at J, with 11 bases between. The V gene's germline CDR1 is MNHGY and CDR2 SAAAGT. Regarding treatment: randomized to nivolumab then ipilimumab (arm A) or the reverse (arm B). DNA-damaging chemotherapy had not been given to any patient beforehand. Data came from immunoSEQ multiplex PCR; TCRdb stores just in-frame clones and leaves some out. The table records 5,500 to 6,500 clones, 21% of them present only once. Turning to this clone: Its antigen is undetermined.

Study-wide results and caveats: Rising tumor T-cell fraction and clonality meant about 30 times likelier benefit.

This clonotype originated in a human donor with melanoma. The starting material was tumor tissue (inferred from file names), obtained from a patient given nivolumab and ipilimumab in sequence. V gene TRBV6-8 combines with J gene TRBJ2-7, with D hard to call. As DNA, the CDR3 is TGTGCCAGCAGTTACTCGGTCGGAAACCCCTACGAGCAGTACTTC. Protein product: CASSYSVGNPYEQYF.